A selection of T cell receptor beta chains follows, all from one sample in a study of vaccination and CD4 T cells after COVID-19. From the PCR reads, TCRdb called clonotypes with MiXCR, one entry per CDR3 protein. The sample has just over 7,000 distinct CDR3 sequences; over 40% are singletons. For these TCRs, the target antigens are not known. Sequenced material: CD4+ T cells from blood, cultured in vitro. These receptor sequences come from a human donor in good health. CDR3s include the opening cysteine and the closing phenylalanine or tryptophan. The order of the fields is V gene, clone size, J gene, D gene, CDR3 protein, CDR3 DNA. D genes are given only for firm matches. Some rows mark clone size as missing; the rest say once, few, many or name a class of expanded clone.

>TRBV12-3/TRBV12-4|-|TRBJ2-5|-
CASSFGGETQYF
TGTGCCAGCAGTTTTGGGGGGGAGACCCAGTACTTC
>TRBV20-1|few|TRBJ2-7|-
CSARLQGREQYF
TGCAGTGCTAGACTTCAGGGCCGCGAGCAGTACTTC
>TRBV10-2|-|TRBJ1-1|-
CASSDLIQNTEAFF
TGCGCCAGCAGTGACCTTATACAGAACACTGAAGCTTTCTTT
>TRBV6-2/TRBV6-3|few|TRBJ2-4|TRBD1
CASRRTGGSLTKNIQYF
TGTGCCAGCAGACGGACAGGGGGTAGTTTGACCAAAAACATTCAGTACTTC
>TRBV20-1|few|TRBJ2-3|-
CSASGQISTDTQYF
TGCAGTGCTTCAGGACAGATAAGCACAGATACGCAGTATTTT
>TRBV6-1|-|TRBJ1-5|TRBD1
CASSGTGAGQPQHF
TGTGCCAGCAGCGGGACAGGGGCCGGTCAGCCCCAGCATTTT
>TRBV11-2|-|TRBJ2-7|TRBD2
CASAGTSGVYSYEQYF
TGTGCCAGCGCCGGGACTAGCGGGGTCTACTCCTACGAGCAGTACTTC
>TRBV5-4|-|TRBJ1-2|-
CASSLGSVSGYTF
TGTGCCAGCAGCTTGGGCAGCGTGAGTGGCTACACCTTC
>TRBV6-4|few|TRBJ1-2|TRBD1
CASSRQGDGYGYTF
TGTGCCAGCAGTAGACAGGGGGATGGCTATGGCTACACCTTC
>TRBV7-2|few|TRBJ2-1|TRBD1
CASAQGATDLNEQFF
TGTGCCAGCGCACAGGGGGCGACCGACCTCAATGAGCAGTTCTTC
>TRBV7-2|-|TRBJ2-1|TRBD2
CASSGRGAGVYNEQFF
TGTGCCAGCAGCGGCCGGGGAGCGGGGGTGTACAATGAGCAGTTCTTC
>TRBV19|-|TRBJ2-7|-
CASSLLSGYEQYF
TGTGCCAGTAGTCTATTATCGGGATACGAGCAGTACTTC
>TRBV5-1|-|TRBJ2-3|-
CASSTLNTDTQYF
TGCGCCAGCAGCACCCTAAACACAGATACGCAGTATTTT
>TRBV6-5|-|TRBJ1-5|TRBD1
CASSSDRDNQPQHF
TGTGCCAGCAGTTCGGACAGGGACAATCAGCCCCAGCATTTT
>TRBV7-9|few|TRBJ1-1|-
CASSRAQGLANTEAFF
TGTGCCAGCAGCCGAGCACAGGGTCTTGCGAACACTGAAGCTTTCTTT
>TRBV30|-|TRBJ1-1|-
CAWSVRSTEAFF
TGTGCCTGGAGTGTAAGATCCACTGAAGCTTTCTTT
>TRBV7-9|few|TRBJ1-1|-
CASSFPGVPTEAFF
TGTGCCAGCAGCTTCCCGGGAGTCCCCACTGAAGCTTTCTTT
>TRBV11-2|-|TRBJ1-1|TRBD1
CASSVGQVLLTEAFF
TGTGCCAGCAGCGTGGGACAGGTCCTGTTGACTGAAGCTTTCTTT
>TRBV6-1|-|TRBJ1-5|-
CASGKTGFGQPQHF
TGTGCCAGCGGAAAAACAGGGTTCGGCCAGCCCCAGCATTTT
>TRBV28|-|TRBJ2-5|-
CASSLGRGARQETQYF
TGTGCCAGCAGTTTAGGTCGGGGGGCCCGCCAAGAGACCCAGTACTTC
>TRBV27|few|TRBJ2-5|-
CASSYQETQYF
TGTGCCAGCAGTTACCAAGAGACCCAGTACTTC
>TRBV19|-|TRBJ2-1|TRBD2
CASSTGGAYNEQFF
TGTGCCAGTAGTACCGGGGGGGCTTACAATGAGCAGTTCTTC
>TRBV30|-|TRBJ2-7|-
CAWGTLRSYEQYF
TGTGCCTGGGGGACCCTTCGTTCCTACGAGCAGTACTTC
>TRBV7-2|few|TRBJ2-3|TRBD1
CASSLDWDRGLQSTQYF
TGTGCCAGCAGCTTAGATTGGGACAGGGGGCTGCAGAGTACGCAGTATTTT
>TRBV29-1|few|TRBJ1-2|TRBD1
CSVQQGNGYTF
TGCAGCGTCCAACAGGGGAATGGCTACACCTTC
>TRBV20-1|large|TRBJ2-7|TRBD2
CSASRGLAGSYEQYF
TGCAGTGCTTCTAGAGGACTAGCGGGATCCTACGAGCAGTACTTC
>TRBV2|medium-sized|TRBJ1-2|TRBD1
CASSGQGGSGGYTF
TGTGCCAGCAGTGGACAGGGTGGGAGTGGTGGCTACACCTTC
>TRBV6-2/TRBV6-3|-|TRBJ1-1|-
CASGHTEAFF
TGTGCCAGCGGGCACACTGAAGCTTTCTTT
>TRBV21-1|-|TRBJ2-7|-
CASSKVGARVYEQYF
TGTGCCAGCAGCAAAGTCGGGGCACGGGTTTACGAGCAGTACTTC
>TRBV19|few|TRBJ1-2|-
CASSIGVNYGYTF
TGTGCCAGTAGTATTGGAGTTAACTATGGCTACACCTTC
>TRBV19|-|TRBJ2-7|-
CASSRGHLSYEQYF
TGTGCCAGTAGTAGGGGACACCTCTCCTACGAGCAGTACTTC
>TRBV4-3|-|TRBJ2-1|TRBD1
CASSLRQGGYNEQFF
TGCGCCAGCAGCCTACGACAGGGCGGGTACAATGAGCAGTTCTTC
>TRBV5-8|-|TRBJ1-2|TRBD1
CASSLLEGAYGYTF
TGTGCCAGCAGCTTGCTGGAGGGGGCCTATGGCTACACCTTC